The 3 T cell receptor beta chains reported below all come from one sample, sequenced in a study of cytomegalovirus exposure and HLA in healthy donors. 13 Jbeta primers and 60 Vbeta primers were used for the PCR. TCRdb's copy holds only in-frame clones and misses some; the assay was immunoSEQ multiplex PCR. The data show about 160,000 clones, with 82% seen just once and roughly 10% held by the top ten. The sample taken for sequencing was PBMCs. These receptors were obtained from a man aged 50-59 years in good health and CMV-seropositive.

This clone was counted only a few times. The gene calls are TRBV4-2 and TRBJ2-7; 8 bases align to TRBD2. Germline V gives CDR1 LGHNA, CDR2 YNFKEQ. The CDR3 totals 14 residues. V was clipped by 4 bases and J by 6 bases; unmatched bases: 8. CDR3 amino acids: CASSLRTSQGEQYF. In DNA form, the CDR3 reads TGTGCCAGCAGCCTCCGGACTAGCCAGGGCGAGCAGTACTTC.

This sequence joins TRBV6-1 and TRBJ1-5, with TRBD1 as a possible D gene (6 bases). V was shortened by 7 bases and J by 2 bases, with 6 bases between the two germline ends. Germline loops: CDR1 MNHNS, CDR2 SASEGT. CDR3 length: 12 residues. CDR3 nucleotide sequence: TGTGCCAGCAAGGGGGGCAATCAGCCCCAGCATTTT. It specifies CASKGGNQPQHF.

The chain couples TRBV7-9 to TRBJ2-3; 7 bases line up with TRBD2. The CDR3 has 15 residues. The ends lost 4 bases at V and 2 bases at J; junction bases unmatched: 6. Germline V lookup: CDR1 SEHNR, CDR2 FQNEAQ (reference sequence). The CDR3 loop is CASSSGLQDTDTQYF. CDR3 coding DNA: TGTGCCAGCAGCTCGGGACTACAAGACACAGATACGCAGTATTTT.